One and the same sample provided the 6 T cell receptor beta chains below, sequenced in a study of blood T cell repertoires in COVID-19. Some clones are missing from TCRdb's copy, which holds only in-frame ones; the method was immunoSEQ multiplex PCR. The data show 200,000 to 300,000 clones, about 87% seen once. Sequenced input: peripheral blood. Receptors originate from a woman in her thirties or forties with acute or convalescent COVID-19.

The chain recombines TRBV19 with TRBJ1-5; 7 positions match TRBD1. CDR1 is LNHDA and CDR2 is SQIVND in the germline V gene (reference sequence). Trimming at V came to 5 bases and at J to 2 bases, leaving 6 bases not matched to a gene. The CDR3 covers 15 residues. The CDR3 nucleotides read TGTGCCAGTAGTTTCCGGACAGGAGGCAATCAGCCCCAGCATTTT. Protein product: CASSFRTGGNQPQHF. Drawing the rest from reference TRBV19 and TRBJ1-5, the complete variable domain is DGGITQSPKYLFRKEGQNVTLSCEQNLNHDAMYWYRQDPGQGLRLIYYSQIVNDFQKGDIAEGYSVSREKKESFPLTVTSAQKNPTAFYLCASSFRTGGNQPQHFGDGTRLSIL.

This clone was detected only once. V gene TRBV28 combines with J gene TRBJ1-5, with a weak D call TRBD1 (6 bases). The length of the CDR3 is 14 residues. V was trimmed by 10 bases and J by 0 bases, leaving 13 bases between them. Germline loops: CDR1 MDHEN, CDR2 SYDVKM. Here the CDR3 reads CATVDSLSNQPQHF. In DNA form, the CDR3 reads TGTGCCACAGTGGACAGCCTTAGCAATCAGCCCCAGCATTTT.

This chain connects TRBV10-2 to TRBJ2-7; no clear D. The CDR3 has 14 residues. The germline gives CDR1 WSHSY, CDR2 SAAADI. The V and J ends lost 2 bases and 3 bases respectively, with 11 bases between them. CDR3 sequence reads: CASSEVVGLYEQYV. CDR3 DNA: TGCGCCAGCAGTGAGGTAGTGGGCCTCTACGAGCAGTACGTC.

The chain combines TRBV24-1 with TRBJ2-1; D possibly corresponds to TRBD1 (6 bases). The CDR3 loop spans 15 amino acids. Germline V gene lookup returns CDR1 KGHDR and CDR2 SFDVKD. V lost 5 bases to trimming and J lost 0 bases, with 10 bases between them. The DNA of the CDR3 is TGTGCCACCAGTGGCAGGGGCATCTCCTACAATGAGCAGTTCTTC. Encoded protein: CATSGRGISYNEQFF.

The chain uses TRBV2 and TRBJ2-5; TRBD1 is a possible D gene (5 bases). The CDR3 consists of 13 residues. Trimming took off 0 bases at V and 7 bases at J, with 9 bases between the two ends. CDR1 and CDR2 (germline): SNHLY, FYNNEI. CDR3 in DNA: TGTGCCAGCAGTGAAGCGAAAAGGGGGACCCAGTACTTC. Its translation: CASSEAKRGTQYF. The variable domain in full, completed from reference TRBV2 and TRBJ2-5, reads EPEVTQTPSHQVTQMGQEVILRCVPISNHLYFYWYRQILGQKVEFLVSFYNNEISEKSEIFDDQFSVERPDGSNFTLKIRSTKLEDSAMYFCASSEAKRGTQYFGPGTRLLVL.

J is TRBJ2-5 and V is TRBV10-3, with D perhaps matching TRBD2 (7 bases). Germline V gene lookup returns CDR1 ENHRY and CDR2 SYGVKD. With 4 bases removed from V and 5 bases from J, the gap between germline ends came to 11 bases. The CDR3 runs 13 residues. Here the CDR3 DNA reads TGTGCCATCAGTGGCAGGGGAGGGGAGACCCAGTACTTC. It yields the protein CAISGRGGETQYF.